This T cell receptor (beta chain) was captured by sequencing in a study of PD-1 blockade in classical Hodgkin lymphoma (dated by TCRdb to 2020 to 2021). Context from the whole study: Nivolumab dosing was 3 mg/kg intravenously every 2 weeks, continuing until either disease progression or unacceptable toxicity. A peripheral blood immune signature of response to PD-1 blockade in classical Hodgkin lymphoma was defined using TCR beta sequencing and CyTOF. Study-wide findings and limitations: A significant rise by C4D1 was seen in CD4+ but not CD8+ TCR diversity (p=0.0027 vs p=0.16), with the rise being most apparent in complete responders (p=0.02). The study was limited to a single clinical trial cohort, and causes of repertoire differences, possibly disease activity or prior therapy, remained undefined. Baseline diversity similar to that of newly diagnosed patients was observed in trial patients achieving complete response, whereas significantly lower diversity was observed in partial responders and progressors. Baseline TCR diversity was reported as lower in newly diagnosed patients than in healthy donors, and lower still in relapsed/refractory patients. Lower diversity was seen in patients whose nivolumab began less than 1 year after ASCT, and these patients were left out of later analyses so that immune reconstitution would not confound the results.

This clone has just one count. There is no known antigen for this receptor. The record has no base qualities; no much larger clone is one base away. The Qiagen DNeasy kit was used to extract genomic DNA both from unsorted PBMCs and from the negatively selected CD4+ and CD8+ fractions. TCR beta CDR3 regions were amplified by immunoSEQ multiplex PCR using primers annealing to V and J segments. A synthetic immune receptor repertoire was used to minimize amplification bias, and any residual bias was removed computationally once sequencing was done. The authors processed their data as follows. Custom Python scripts were used to quantify repertoire diversity as the Shannon entropy index. Unsorted, CD4+ and CD8+ repertoires were examined separately, except in combined analyses, for which CD4+ and CD8+ sequences were merged in silico. A clone counted as expanded when the clone's frequency after treatment rose at least 2-fold relative to C1D1, and clones undetected at baseline were given a pseudocount of 0.5. Clones with 0 or 1 copy at C1D1 were classified as singleton clones, and clones with 2 or more copies were classified as non-singleton clones. Clones expanded in unsorted samples were labelled as CD4+, CD8+ or unknown by matching protein sequences in sorted samples from the same patient. Wilcoxon tests were applied to paired samples to test diversity changes from C1D1 to C4D1. As stored in TCRdb, this immuneACCESS dataset retains in-frame rearrangements with V and J assigned. A fraction of the clones does not appear; measured against another copy, unresolved V genes explain less than half of the discrepancy, and the remainder lacks a known reason. V and J calls and clone size are copied from that table; D and trimming were computed from the DNA. The sample data list just over 60,000 clones, and about 91% of these were observed just once. Roughly an eighth of the sample goes to the ten largest clones.

The time point label of this sample denotes: cycle 1 day 1 (C1D1), immediately before nivolumab initiation. All trial patients had relapsed after autologous stem cell transplantation, with cohorts A, B and C differing in prior brentuximab vedotin exposure. A total of 56 patients with relapsed/refractory classical Hodgkin lymphoma made up the trial cohort, and each patient's best overall response was complete response, partial response or progressive disease. In the multi-cohort phase II CheckMate 205 trial, trial patients received single-agent nivolumab. Best overall response was determined by an independent review committee according to the 2007 International Working Group response criteria. PBMCs from the trial were collected at three points: immediately before nivolumab initiation (C1D1), and during therapy at cycle 2 day 1 and cycle 4 day 1. Peripheral blood was collected in 8 mL Vacutainer Cell Preparation Tubes, from which PBMCs were isolated by centrifugation and then cryopreserved.

Sequenced material: peripheral blood mononuclear cells (PBMCs), taken at baseline. The clonotype was recovered from a human donor with classical Hodgkin lymphoma.

The CDR3 reads CASSSWESSPEQYF. The nucleotides are TGTGCCAGCAGCTCATGGGAGTCAAGCCCAGAGCAGTACTTC. The rearrangement joined TRBV9 to TRBJ2-7, and perhaps TRBD2 as D gene, on 5 matching bases. V and J lose 4 bases and 7 bases, and a span of 18 bases separates them. The germline V gene specifies SGDLS as CDR1 and YYNGEE as CDR2. The CDR3 numbers 14 residues from cysteine through phenylalanine. The CDR3 DNA has 42 bases and is translated from base 1.